The rows below give T cell receptor beta chains drawn from one sample of a study of Graves' ophthalmopathy and Graves' hyperthyroidism. One entry per CDR3 protein results from TCRdb running MiXCR on the multiplex PCR reads. The table records a few hundred thousand distinct CDR3 sequences, less than 40% of them present only once. The sample consisted of peripheral blood or thyroid tissue (not recorded which). The receptors stem from an adult man with Graves' hyperthyroidism. Each CDR3 is given with its conserved first and last residue.

cdr3_length v_call cdr3_aa
11 TRBV9 CASSVAAEQFF
15 TRBV25-1 CASSDPGGDHGELFF
13 TRBV29-1 CSVVIGAMETQYF
18 TRBV5-5 CASSLTPGAGVMNTEAFF
15 TRBV24-1 CATSANGRAGDTQYF
17 TRBV3-1 CASSQGPMGMGNQPQHF
13 TRBV7-9 CASSQPTANTIYF
13 TRBV7-2 CASSRDRGGEAFF
14 TRBV19 CASKETSATYEQYF
16 TRBV7-2 CASSLDGTGFNQPQHF
13 TRBV2 CASSYVPGKTQYF
14 TRBV4-1 CASSQAQGTFGYTF
18 TRBV14 CASSQWLNSGTLRAEAFF
15 TRBV10-2 CASSETGISNSPLHF
12 TRBV6-1 CASRYRETEAFF
14 TRBV18 CASSPPSVTGELFF
14 TRBV4-1 CASSQDPESTEAFF
15 TRBV7-9 CASSSPLARYNEQYF
14 TRBV2 CASSGASGGYEQYF
13 TRBV7-9 CASSFRASTEAFF
16 TRBV20-1 CSASARQGSYNEKLFF
15 TRBV25-1 CASSARHLWAGELFF
15 TRBV4-2 CASSQEQGAFYEQYF
15 TRBV20-1 CSARDRTSVSYEQYF
16 TRBV20-1 CSARDLHRTSTYEQYF
15 TRBV19 CASNIGQRLNTGAFF
14 TRBV19 CASSPHREQETQYF
14 TRBV9 CASSVDSSNSPLHF
16 TRBV7-6 CASSLRWRDSAGEQYF
14 TRBV25-1 CASSAPGQDYEQYF
18 TRBV20-1 CSARDPGGARSNTGELFF
14 TRBV27 CASSLRLASETQYF
15 TRBV9 CASSAGTGGFNEQYF
15 TRBV10-3 CASSFRVGTAYEQYF
15 TRBV9 CASSPTGTLNQPQHF
15 TRBV28 CASSLALQGSNGYTF
15 TRBV7-9 CASSPNYGGEETQYF
15 TRBV20-1 CSASPTGWKNEKLFF
15 TRBV27 CASSSLAWAQETQYF
14 TRBV11-2 CASSLVPGGSPLHF
13 TRBV29-1 CSVRTQGSMSYTF